The present T cell receptor beta chain was sequenced within a study of blood T cell repertoires in COVID-19 (dated by TCRdb to 2019 to 2021). About the investigation overall: The collaborator samples originated in the United States, Italy and Spain and spanned the acute and convalescent phases of COVID-19. The samples were drawn from the first 160 participants of the ongoing ImmuneRACE study and from 1,254 subjects provided by 6 global collaborators. Deeply sampled blood TCRbeta repertoires from subjects exposed to, actively infected with, or recovered from COVID-19 were included in the dataset. The material from the prospective study consisted of cDNA or gDNA derived from T cells, B-cell-depleted T cells, or PBMCs. Nearly every sample came with metadata listing a de-identified subject ID, COVID-19 status, age in years and sex. Where available, HLA class I and class II types were taken from metadata supplied by the sample provider and were not determined by assay-based typing. The repertoires were released in a freely available public database meant as a resource for research on the immune response to SARS-CoV-2. Results the study describes overall, beyond this receptor: The quantity of clinical and demographic metadata differed by source and by participant and was supplied without curation.

As to this clone: Its antigen is not yet known. No clone much larger than this one lies a single base away; base qualities are absent.

From a lookup of the germline V gene, CDR1 and CDR2 are SGHDT and YYEEEE. V trim: 0 bases; J trim: 3 bases; unmatched bases: 2. The CDR3 covers 14 residues, taking in both the cysteine and the phenylalanine. Solely the CDR3 DNA is kept, with 42 bases framed from the first base. Participants in the prospective study were enrolled through a virtual design, were aged roughly 18 to 90 years, and lived in roughly 24 United States geographic areas. In the prospective study, participants were assigned to cohorts based on the clinical history participants reported in a screening survey and a study questionnaire. For ImmuneRACE Cohort 3, a participant was defined as recovered based on two consecutive negative NP/OP PCR tests, clearance by a healthcare professional, or resolution of symptoms. In the prospective study, whole blood, serum and a nasopharyngeal or oropharyngeal swab were collected from each participant by mobile phlebotomists. Participants in the prospective study had the option to provide additional blood draws and questionnaires over a roughly two-month period. Blood samples from the prospective study were shipped frozen or at room temperature prior to DNA extraction.

The immunoSEQ Assay, a bias-controlled multiplex PCR, was used to amplify TCRbeta CDR3 regions from genomic DNA. As for the original processing: Nucleated cell counts per sample were estimated from amplification of reference gene primers within the assay. To quantify the absolute abundance of each unique TCRbeta CDR3 rearrangement, sequence reads were collapsed and filtered. For each sample, productive Simpson clonality was calculated by taking the square root of Simpson's diversity index across productive rearrangements. What TCRdb holds here is the immuneACCESS table cut down to in-frame rearrangements. Part of the clones is not present; checked against another copy, under half of the missing clones reflect an unresolved V gene, and the others are unexplained. The V and J calls and the clone size are those of that table, but D and trimming were determined from the DNA. The sample records some 320,000 clones, over 85% of which are singletons. Together, the top ten hold around 2.5% of the sample.

This sequence was found in a man in his 60s who had recovered from COVID-19. The specimen was PBMCs or T cells enriched from blood (not recorded which). The rearrangement joined TRBV5-6 to TRBJ2-7; 8 bases in the junction line up with TRBD1. The DNA sequence is given as TGTGCCAGCAGCTTGGGCAGGGGGCTCTACGAGCAGTACTTC. This gives the protein CASSLGRGLYEQYF.